Below are 25 T cell receptor beta chains sequenced from a single sample in a study of T cell responses to AZD1222 COVID-19 vaccine. Some clones are missing from TCRdb's copy, which holds only in-frame ones; the method was immunoSEQ multiplex PCR. The data hold 110,000 to 150,000 clones, with around 92% observed a single time. This material consisted of peripheral blood, taken after recovery from COVID-19. These receptors were collected from an adult who had recovered from COVID-19.

The J gene is TRBJ2-5, the V gene TRBV18, with 10 bases identical to TRBD2. V shed 2 bases, J shed 4 bases, and the junction held 7 bases outside the gene matches. The CDR3 runs 16 residues. Germline V lookup: CDR1 KGHSH, CDR2 LQKENI. Here the CDR3 DNA reads TGTGCCAGCTCACCAGAAGCGGGAGGGTTAGGAGAGACCCAGTACTTC. Translating it yields CASSPEAGGLGETQYF.

The V call is TRBV11-2, the J call TRBJ2-7; D perhaps matches TRBD1 (6 bases). The length of the CDR3 is 12 residues. Germline assignment: CDR1 SGHAT and CDR2 FQNNGV. V was cut by 5 bases and J by 4 bases, with 9 bases left in between. CDR3 sequence reads: CASSHQGYEQYF. The CDR3 DNA is TGTGCCAGCAGCCACCAGGGGTACGAGCAGTACTTC.

V is TRBV14 and J is TRBJ1-4; D remains unclear. The ends were cut back, 3 bases at V and 5 bases at J, with 7 bases in the middle. The CDR3 length is 13 residues. CDR1 SGHDN and CDR2 FVKESK come from the germline V gene. The CDR3 is CASSQGPNEKLFF. CDR3 bases: TGTGCCAGCAGCCAGGGCCCAAATGAAAAACTGTTTTTT.

This rearrangement joins TRBV19 to TRBJ1-4; D ambiguous. V was cut by 6 bases and J by 8 bases, with 7 bases left in between. The germline V gene encodes CDR1 LNHDA and CDR2 SQIVND (reference sequence). The CDR3 is 11 amino acids. This CDR3 reads CASRWMEKLFF. The CDR3 region has the DNA TGTGCCAGTAGATGGATGGAAAAACTGTTTTTT.

The chain employs TRBV6-1 and TRBJ2-7; no clear D gene. The V end lost 3 bases, the J end lost 3 bases, and 12 bases lay between the germline ends. This CDR3 is 14 amino acids long. Germline CDR1 MNHNS, CDR2 SASEGT. The chain's CDR3 is CASSEAQRDYEQYF. The CDR3 DNA is TGTGCCAGCAGTGAGGCACAACGAGACTACGAGCAGTACTTC.

The chain is built from TRBV28 and TRBJ2-1; the D is unclear. V lost 4 bases and J lost 9, with 7 bases in between. Germline V gives CDR1 MDHEN, CDR2 SYDVKM. This CDR3 is 11 amino acids long. In DNA, the CDR3 is TGTGCCAGCAGTTACTCGGTTGAGCAGTTCTTC. Translated, it gives CASSYSVEQFF. Full variable domain (rest looked up from reference TRBV28 and TRBJ2-1): DVKVTQSSRYLVKRTGEKVFLECVQDMDHENMFWYRQDPGLGLRLIYFSYDVKMKEKGDIPEGYSVSREKKERFSLILESASTNQTSMYLCASSYSVEQFFGPGTRLTVL.

The rearrangement links TRBV2 to TRBJ2-1; weak D call: TRBD2 (5 bases). This CDR3 spans 11 amino acids. V lost 4 bases to trimming and J lost 15 bases, with 13 bases between them. Germline lookup yields CDR1 SNHLY and CDR2 FYNNEI. In DNA, the CDR3 is TGTGCCAGCAGTGCCGGAGGCCCTCGGTTCTTC. This gives the protein CASSAGGPRFF.

The chain is built from TRBV28 and TRBJ1-5, with D unresolved. This CDR3 comprises 14 residues. Germline loops: CDR1 MDHEN, CDR2 SYDVKM. V lost 2 bases and J lost 9, with 14 bases in between. The chain's CDR3 is CASSLSSGSRPQHF. In DNA form, the CDR3 reads TGTGCCAGCAGTTTAAGCTCGGGGTCTCGGCCCCAGCATTTT. Full variable domain (missing parts from reference TRBV28 and TRBJ1-5): DVKVTQSSRYLVKRTGEKVFLECVQDMDHENMFWYRQDPGLGLRLIYFSYDVKMKEKGDIPEGYSVSREKKERFSLILESASTNQTSMYLCASSLSSGSRPQHFGDGTRLSIL.

The genes are TRBV3-1 (or the pseudogene TRBV3-2) and TRBJ2-7; D tentatively reads TRBD1 or TRBD2 (5 bases each). This CDR3 has 14 residues. Germline V gives CDR1 LGHDT, CDR2 YNNKEL (reference sequence). With 4 bases removed from V and 2 bases from J, the gap between germline ends came to 12 bases. The CDR3 nucleotides read TGTGCCAGCAGCCCCGGGGACCAAGCCTACGAGCAGTACTTC. It encodes CASSPGDQAYEQYF.

The CDR3 coding sequence is TGCGCCAGCAGCCAATCGGGAAAACTGTTTTTT. This sequence encodes CASSQSGKLFF. The V gene is TRBV4-1, the J gene TRBJ1-4; no firm D call. Germline V gene lookup returns CDR1 MGHRA and CDR2 YSYEKL. V dropped 2 bases and J dropped 10 bases, with 5 bases sitting between them. This CDR3 comprises 11 residues.

The CDR3 loop reads CASSHTLYEQYF. The CDR3 DNA sequence: TGTGCCAGCAGCCATACACTCTACGAGCAGTACTTC. The chain is built from TRBV3-1 (or the pseudogene TRBV3-2) and TRBJ2-7; no definite D call. V lost 3 bases to trimming and J lost 3 bases, with 6 bases between them. The germline V gene has CDR1 LGHDT and CDR2 YNNKEL (reference sequence). CDR3 length: 12 residues.

The V and J genes are TRBV18 and TRBJ2-2; 7 positions agree with TRBD1. The CDR3 totals 14 residues. The germline V gene encodes CDR1 KGHSH and CDR2 LQKENI. Germline trimming cut 5 bases from V and 0 bases from J; bases unmatched to any gene: 0. As DNA, the CDR3 is TGTGCCAGCTCAACAGGGGCGAACACCGGGGAGCTGTTTTTT. It yields the protein CASSTGANTGELFF.

The V and J genes are TRBV30 and TRBJ1-3; D is possibly TRBD1 (6 bases). There are 13 residues in the CDR3. The V and J ends lost 0 bases and 11 bases respectively, with 14 bases between them. Germline V lookup: CDR1 GTSNPN, CDR2 SVGIG (reference sequence). CDR3 coding DNA: TGTGCCTGGAGTGTAACCGGGGGCAATCCCATATATTTT. Translating gives CAWSVTGGNPIYF.

CDR3 bases: TGTGCCAGCAGCCCCCCAGATCTGAGAAGGAATGAGCAGTTCTTC. Protein: CASSPPDLRRNEQFF. The chain is built from TRBV11-2 and TRBJ2-1; D remains ambiguous. V gave up 5 bases and J gave up 7 bases, with 18 bases separating them. The length of the CDR3 is 15 residues. Germline V gives CDR1 SGHAT, CDR2 FQNNGV.

The chain links TRBV5-1 to TRBJ1-5; the match to TRBD1 covers 8 bases. This CDR3 is 15 amino acids long. Germline V gene lookup returns CDR1 SGHRS and CDR2 YFSETQ. The V gene end was trimmed by 4 bases and the J gene end by 4 bases; junction bases not matched to a gene: 7. CDR3: CASSPGQGSNQPQHF. In DNA form, the CDR3 reads TGCGCCAGCAGCCCCGGACAGGGTAGTAATCAGCCCCAGCATTTT.

The J gene is TRBJ2-7, the V gene TRBV3-1 (or the pseudogene TRBV3-2); 8 positions agree with TRBD1. Germline-derived CDR1 and CDR2 are LGHDT and YNNKEL (reference sequence). V lost 4 bases, J lost 6 bases, and 8 bases stayed unmatched. This CDR3 region has 14 residues. The CDR3 DNA is TGTGCCAGCAGCCCTGGACAGGGTTGGGGCGAGCAGTACTTC. Protein product: CASSPGQGWGEQYF.

This clone was counted a single time. The V gene is TRBV6-5, the J gene TRBJ1-2, with D perhaps TRBD1 (6 bases). Germline lookup yields CDR1 MNHEY and CDR2 SVGAGI. V shed 2 bases and J shed 8 bases, with 15 bases lying between them. This CDR3 has 14 amino acids. The CDR3, as DNA: TGTGCCAGCAGTTACCGGACAGACTTTAGAGGCTACACCTTC. Protein product: CASSYRTDFRGYTF.

CDR3 nucleotides: TGTGCCAGCAGTGGGGCGGCCAACTATGGCTACACCTTC. This gives the protein CASSGAANYGYTF. This rearrangement joins TRBV2 to TRBJ1-2; D is ambiguous. The V gene's germline CDR1 is SNHLY and CDR2 FYNNEI. The CDR3 is 13 amino acids. V lost 4 bases, J lost 2 bases, and 8 bases lay in between.

The gene calls are TRBV27 and TRBJ2-7; D possibly corresponds to TRBD2 (5 bases). The CDR3 contains 16 residues. In germline, CDR1 is MNHEY, CDR2 SMNVEV (reference sequence). The V end was cut by 7 bases, the J end by 2 bases, with 21 bases between. CDR3 in amino acids: CASNPRRGDNAYEQYF. DNA of the CDR3: TGTGCCAGCAACCCCCGACGGGGTGACAATGCCTACGAGCAGTACTTC.

The chain employs TRBV29-1 and TRBJ2-3; no definite D call. The CDR3 totals 14 residues. V lost 5 bases and J lost 0, with 12 bases in between. CDR1 and CDR2 from the germline V gene are SQVTM and ANQGSEA. The DNA of the CDR3 is TGCAGCGTTCTGTGGATTTCGAGCACAGATACGCAGTATTTT. Residues: CSVLWISSTDTQYF.

The chain recombines TRBV29-1 with TRBJ2-3; no firm D call. Germline CDR1 SQVTM, CDR2 ANQGSEA. Trimming removed 3 bases from V and 4 bases from J, with 5 bases in between. This CDR3 is 11 amino acids long. CDR3 nucleotide sequence: TGCAGCGTTGATGTAGCAGATACGCAGTATTTT. It encodes CSVDVADTQYF.

The chain couples TRBV28 to TRBJ1-4; D is uncertain. V gave up 6 bases and J gave up 2 bases, with 10 bases separating them. Germline V CDR1 and CDR2: MDHEN, SYDVKM. This CDR3 region has 14 residues. CDR3 in DNA: TGTGCCAGCAGGATAAGGCGGACTAATGAAAAACTGTTTTTT. As protein: CASRIRRTNEKLFF.

This clone was detected only once. V usage is TRBV6-5 and J usage is TRBJ1-5; D is unresolved. CDR1 and CDR2 from the germline V gene are MNHEY and SVGAGI. This CDR3 contains 15 residues. V lost 2 bases and J 4 bases, leaving 12 bases between the germline ends. For the CDR3, the DNA is TGTGCCAGCAGTTACCCCCGGGAAGCTAATCAGCCCCAGCATTTT. Translation gives CASSYPREANQPQHF.

The V and J genes are TRBV6-5 and TRBJ1-1; D is unclear. Deletions cut 7 bases from V and 2 bases from J, with 11 bases between. This CDR3 is 13 amino acids long. Germline CDR1 and CDR2: MNHEY and SVGAGI. CDR3 nucleotides: TGTGCCAGCACCCAAAGAGAAAACACTGAAGCTTTCTTT. Translated: CASTQRENTEAFF.

The chain is built from TRBV7-9 and TRBJ1-1; D is perhaps TRBD1 (6 bases). The germline CDR1 and CDR2 sequences are SEHNR and FQNEAQ (reference sequence). V lost 7 bases to trimming and J lost 0 bases, with 15 bases between them. The CDR3 length is 15 residues. Here the CDR3 reads CASIRTGALNTEAFF. The CDR3 nucleotides read TGTGCCAGCATCCGAACGGGGGCTTTGAACACTGAAGCTTTCTTT.